This is a list of T cell receptor beta chains from one sample in a study of T-cell reconstitution after alpha-beta-depleted transplantation in children. TCRdb independently ran MiXCR on the PCR reads; one entry per CDR3 protein. The repertoire consists of about 360,000 distinct CDR3 sequences, with 10% to 15% occurring once and the leading ten covering 3.5% to 4.5%. The sample was PBMCs, taken from the stem cell graft. All receptors derive from a human donor who donated a stem cell graft to a child with Fanconi anemia. The CDR3 runs from the conserved cysteine through the conserved F or W. Each record gives: V gene, clone size, D gene, J gene, CDR3 protein, CDR3 DNA. D genes are given only for firm matches. Only part of the rows carry a size: once, few, many, or a class if the clone is expanded.

TRBV12-3/TRBV12-4,many,TRBD2,TRBJ2-1,CASSLGLAGGYNEQFF,TGTGCCAGCAGTTTAGGTCTAGCGGGTGGCTACAATGAGCAGTTCTTC
TRBV5-1,.,.,TRBJ1-1,CASRPGTVTEAFF,TGCGCCAGCAGACCCGGGACCGTCACTGAAGCTTTCTTT
TRBV5-6,few,TRBD1,TRBJ1-1,CASRRGTGSVNTEAFF,TGTGCCAGCAGGAGAGGGACAGGATCCGTCAACACTGAAGCTTTCTTT
TRBV6-1,.,.,TRBJ1-1,CASRLLQGNTEAFF,TGTGCCAGCAGGCTCCTACAGGGGAACACTGAAGCTTTCTTT
TRBV3-1,.,.,TRBJ1-2,CASSHQGREIYGYTF,TGTGCCAGCAGCCACCAAGGACGGGAGATCTATGGCTACACCTTC
TRBV5-1,few,.,TRBJ2-5,CASSVGTPQETQYF,TGCGCCAGCAGCGTCGGGACTCCTCAAGAGACCCAGTACTTC
TRBV2,.,TRBD1,TRBJ2-7,CASSLGGARYEQYF,TGTGCCAGCAGCCTAGGGGGCGCCCGATACGAGCAGTACTTC
TRBV7-3,.,TRBD1,TRBJ2-5,CASSLTSDRGQETQYF,TGTGCCAGCAGCTTAACCTCGGACAGGGGACAAGAGACCCAGTACTTC
TRBV3-1,few,TRBD2,TRBJ2-3,CASSQLAGGGDTQYF,TGTGCCAGCAGCCAGTTAGCGGGGGGGGGAGATACGCAGTATTTT
TRBV4-1,.,TRBD1,TRBJ1-1,CASSQDTGGFTEAFF,TGCGCCAGCAGCCAAGATACAGGGGGCTTTACTGAAGCTTTCTTT
TRBV5-1,few,.,TRBJ2-7,CASSSEGSGPYPYEQYF,TGCGCCAGCAGCTCGGAGGGGTCCGGGCCCTATCCCTACGAGCAGTACTTC
TRBV29-1,.,.,TRBJ1-2,CSVEGDWNYGYTF,TGCAGCGTTGAAGGCGATTGGAACTATGGCTACACCTTC
TRBV4-3,many,.,TRBJ2-3,CASSQENGNTDTQYF,TGCGCCAGCAGCCAAGAGAACGGAAACACAGATACGCAGTATTTT
TRBV24-1,few,TRBD1,TRBJ1-5,CATSDPGQDSNQPQHF,TGTGCCACCAGTGACCCCGGACAGGATAGCAATCAGCCCCAGCATTTT
TRBV21-1,many,.,TRBJ1-1,CASSSTHRDTEAFF,TGTGCCAGCAGCTCCACCCACAGGGACACTGAAGCTTTCTTT
TRBV10-3,.,.,TRBJ2-1,CAIGSGQPQFF,TGTGCCATCGGTTCAGGTCAGCCACAGTTCTTC
TRBV28,many,.,TRBJ2-4,CASSLGQLAKNIQYF,TGTGCCAGCAGTTTAGGCCAGCTAGCCAAAAACATTCAGTACTTC
TRBV2,.,.,TRBJ1-1,CASRGGRGNTEAFF,TGTGCCAGCAGAGGAGGCAGGGGTAACACTGAAGCTTTCTTT
TRBV28,many,.,TRBJ2-3,CASSPPVKRDTQYF,TGTGCCAGCAGTCCACCCGTGAAGAGGGATACGCAGTATTTT